This T cell receptor beta chain was identified during a study of T-cell memory formation after mild COVID-19. Study results and limitations: The appearance of some responding clones in pre-infection memory suggested that cross-reactive memory joined. Clones that contracted from day 15 to 85 had balanced CD4/CD8; later expanders were CD4+ biased.

The ends were cut back, 1 base at V and 7 bases at J, with 7 bases in the middle. CDR3 length: 12 residues. Germline loops: CDR1 MGHDK, CDR2 SYGVNS. This clonotype was detected only a few times. What it binds is not known. 5'RACE, which relied on constant-segment primers, yielded TCR alpha and TCR beta cDNA libraries carrying sample barcodes and UMIs. TCRdb independently ran MiXCR on the 5' RACE reads; one entry per CDR3 protein. This sample yields some 490,000 distinct CDR3 sequences, of which 15% to 20% are seen a single time; about 12% belongs to the top ten. This chain joins TRBV25-1 and TRBJ1-2; D unclear. Sequenced sample: PBMCs or a T cell subset sorted from them (not recorded which). The clonotype was recovered from an adult woman who had mild COVID-19 (a few samples of this study predate the infection). Cell type and time point are not known. The CDR3 is CASSEWEGGYTF. The CDR3 DNA sequence: TGTGCCAGCAGTGAATGGGAGGGTGGCTACACCTTC.